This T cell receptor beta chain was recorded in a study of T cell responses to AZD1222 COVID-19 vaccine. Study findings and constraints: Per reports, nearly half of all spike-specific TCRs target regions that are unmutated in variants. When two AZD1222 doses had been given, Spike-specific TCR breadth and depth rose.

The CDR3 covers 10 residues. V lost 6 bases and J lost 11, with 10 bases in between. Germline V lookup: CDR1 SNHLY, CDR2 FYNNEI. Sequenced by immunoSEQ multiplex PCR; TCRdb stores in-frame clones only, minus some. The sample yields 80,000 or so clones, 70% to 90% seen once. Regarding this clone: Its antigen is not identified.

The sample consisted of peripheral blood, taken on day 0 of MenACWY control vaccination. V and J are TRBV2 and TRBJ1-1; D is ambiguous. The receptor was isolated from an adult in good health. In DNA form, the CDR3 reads TGTGCCAGCAGCGCAAGGCACGCTTTCTTT. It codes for CASSARHAFF.